These T cell receptor beta chains were read from a single sample in a study of monozygotic twins with inflammatory bowel disease. TCRdb reprocessed the 5' RACE reads and stores each CDR3 protein as one record, lacking DNA. In total, the table holds over 90,000 distinct CDR3 sequences. Specimen: blood. The origin of the receptors is a human donor with ulcerative colitis or Crohn's disease, or a healthy co-twin of an affected twin (not recorded which). CDR3s include the opening cysteine and the closing phenylalanine or tryptophan. The order of the fields is J gene, V gene, CDR3 protein.

>TRBJ2-7|TRBV5-1
CASSLWGVDRDEQYF
>TRBJ2-3|TRBV5-1
CASSFTGQAVTSTDTQYF
>TRBJ2-6|TRBV7-9
CASSLAKGGANVLTF
>TRBJ2-7|TRBV18
CASSRDKNSYEQYF
>TRBJ2-3|TRBV4-3
CASSQRLATSTDTQYF
>TRBJ1-1|TRBV6-2/TRBV6-3
CASSPQGAEAFF
>TRBJ1-3|TRBV7-2
CASSSRGADGNTIYF
>TRBJ2-5|TRBV7-2
CASSRAGGQTGFETQYF
>TRBJ1-3|TRBV25-1
CASSSPGTGAGNTIYF
>TRBJ1-6|TRBV6-1
CASSGSSYNSPLHF
>TRBJ1-6|TRBV14
CASSQGGRGWDSPLHF
>TRBJ1-1|TRBV29-1
CSVGGPPLLSTEAFF
>TRBJ2-3|TRBV4-3
CASSQDKVTHTDTQYF
>TRBJ2-1|TRBV10-3
CAISVLTPGGIQGEQFF
>TRBJ2-5|TRBV5-4
CASSQGDYQETQYF
>TRBJ1-2|TRBV24-1
CATSDLIDGYTF
>TRBJ1-2|TRBV29-1
CSVERGNYGYTF
>TRBJ2-7|TRBV7-2
CASSRDSRYSYEQYF
>TRBJ2-7|TRBV29-1
CSVDKGREQYF
>TRBJ1-3|TRBV7-6
CASSPRYSGNTIYF
>TRBJ2-7|TRBV12-3/TRBV12-4
CASTNWGGSYEQYF
>TRBJ2-1|TRBV20-1
CSARDLQDRRFF
>TRBJ1-4|TRBV9
CASSVDGGGGNEKLFF
>TRBJ2-7|TRBV6-2/TRBV6-3
CASSSTPGINEQYF
>TRBJ1-1|TRBV4-2
CASSQALIGGTEAFF
>TRBJ2-1|TRBV7-2
CASSLGVTATPQFF
>TRBJ2-1|TRBV7-9
CASSLSGRSYNEQFF
>TRBJ2-1|TRBV12-3/TRBV12-4
CASSLRPAYNEQFF
>TRBJ2-3|TRBV7-9
CASSLTGQRTDTQYF
>TRBJ2-1|TRBV7-9
CASSYQGSMSNEQFF
>TRBJ2-1|TRBV11-2
CASSLGLRGGRSYNEQFF
>TRBJ2-7|TRBV5-1
CASSRGLPGHYEQYF
>TRBJ2-7|TRBV10-3
CAISELGSGRDYEQYF
>TRBJ2-1|TRBV7-2
CASSLEVSNYNEQFF
>TRBJ1-1|TRBV28
CASSFPGQIFEAFF
>TRBJ2-3|TRBV5-5
CASSFRDRRSTDTQYF
>TRBJ2-3|TRBV12-3/TRBV12-4
CASSPGQGGDTQYF
>TRBJ2-3|TRBV5-5
CASSRAGGPGTDTQYF
>TRBJ2-2|TRBV5-1
CASTPLGQGTAGELFF
>TRBJ2-3|TRBV20-1
CSARPPEADTQYF